This T cell receptor beta chain was sequenced in a study of shared clonotypes between healthy human individuals. Study-level points and caveats: In contrast to clonotypes shared by all four donors, non-shared clonotypes had lower generation probabilities.

CD45RO-negative cells were positively selected for CCR7, leaving out terminally differentiated effector memory CD45RA+ cells. For this clone: The antigen is unknown.

The table came from immunoSEQ multiplex PCR; TCRdb's copy has only in-frame clones and leaves some out. This sample has around 610,000 clones, with approximately 96% found just once. Per the germline V gene, CDR1 is PRHDT and CDR2 is FYEKMQ (reference sequence). This CDR3 contains 16 residues. J lost 6 bases, V lost 5 bases, and 8 bases had no gene match. The sequence came from a woman aged 25 to 39 in good health. The chain employs TRBV13 and TRBJ2-1; 12 nucleotides line up with TRBD2. Sequencing input: naive CD8+ T cells sorted from blood. This CDR3 is CASSPGLAGDINEQFF. The CDR3 DNA reads as TGTGCCAGCAGCCCGGGACTAGCGGGCGACATCAATGAGCAGTTCTTC.